These 22 T cell receptor beta chains share one sample of origin, sequenced in a study of blood T cell repertoires in COVID-19. This table comes from immunoSEQ multiplex PCR, and its TCRdb copy is limited to in-frame clones, with some not included. Here the sample spans some 320,000 clones, 80% to 90% being singletons. The sample consisted of peripheral blood. These receptors came from a woman in her forties or fifties who had recovered from COVID-19.

There are a few counts of this clone. The chain carries TRBV21-1 and TRBJ1-5; the table's D gene call, TRBD1, was not cross checked with the DNA. TRBV21-1 has pseudogene status. The CDR3 totals 17 residues. The CDR3: CASSKSNRTGVRQPQHF. The CDR3 DNA sequence: TGTGCCAGCAGCAAAAGTAATCGGACAGGGGTGCGTCAGCCCCAGCATTTT.

This clone was detected a few times. The genes are TRBV10-3 and TRBJ2-2; tentatively, D is TRBD1 (6 bases). Trimming took off 8 bases at V and 1 base at J, with 8 bases between the two ends. Germline V gene sequence: CDR1 ENHRY, CDR2 SYGVKD. The CDR3 length is 13 residues. Written as DNA, the CDR3 is TGTGCCATCCTACAGGGGAACACCGGGGAGCTGTTTTTT. Protein: CAILQGNTGELFF.

The chain couples TRBV7-2 to TRBJ1-3, with D perhaps TRBD1 (5 bases). Trimming cost V 6 bases and J 1 base, with 16 bases left between them. CDR1 is SGHTA, CDR2 FQGNSA, per germline. The CDR3 runs 16 residues. Written as DNA, the CDR3 is TGTGCCAGCAGTTTAAGGGGAGGGGTTTCTGGAAACACCATATATTTT. It codes for CASSLRGGVSGNTIYF.

The J gene is TRBJ1-2, the V gene TRBV16, with D maybe TRBD1 (5 bases). Germline V gives CDR1 KGHSY, CDR2 FQNENV. The CDR3 totals 16 residues. Trimming left V 1 base short and J 4 bases short, with 16 bases between. The CDR3 sequence is CASSQFVGTKLYGYTF. DNA of the CDR3: TGTGCCAGCAGCCAATTTGTGGGGACTAAGCTCTATGGCTACACCTTC. The variable domain in full, with the rest retrieved from reference TRBV16 and TRBJ1-2, is GEEVAQTPKHLVRGEGQKAKLYCAPIKGHSYVFWYQQVLKNEFKFLISFQNENVFDETGMPKERFSAKCLPNSPCSLEIQATKLEDSAVYFCASSQFVGTKLYGYTFGSGTRLTVV.

The V gene is TRBV28, the J gene TRBJ2-1; maybe TRBD1 (5 bases). The germline V and J ends were trimmed by 3 bases and 8 bases, with 14 bases remaining between them. This CDR3 spans 14 amino acids. Germline values: CDR1 MDHEN, CDR2 SYDVKM. CDR3 loop: CASSLTELWDEQFF. In nucleotides, the CDR3 is TGTGCCAGCAGTTTGACAGAGCTTTGGGATGAGCAGTTCTTC.

The J gene is TRBJ2-2, the V gene TRBV4-3; D might be TRBD1 (6 bases). Germline CDR1 reads LGHNA; CDR2 reads YSLEER. Trimming left V 3 bases short and J 6 bases short, with 11 bases between. The CDR3 loop spans 14 amino acids. The CDR3 region is CASSHRGFAGELFF. DNA of the CDR3: TGCGCCAGCAGCCACAGGGGTTTCGCCGGGGAGCTGTTTTTT.

The chain employs TRBV24-1 and TRBJ2-3, with D unclear. The CDR3 runs 13 residues. The germline V gene has CDR1 KGHDR and CDR2 SFDVKD. The V end was cut by 4 bases, the J end by 4 bases, with 8 bases between. CDR3 in amino acids: CATSDSGADTQYF. The CDR3 nucleotides read TGTGCCACCAGTGACTCGGGTGCAGATACGCAGTATTTT.

The chain is built from TRBV19 and TRBJ1-1; D is perhaps TRBD1 (5 bases). Trimming cost V 3 bases and J 0 bases, with 26 bases left between them. This CDR3 region has 20 residues. CDR1 LNHDA and CDR2 SQIVND come from the germline V gene (reference sequence). CDR3 loop: CASSIYWGGRRSSLNTEAFF. The CDR3 nucleotides read TGTGCCAGTAGTATCTATTGGGGCGGCCGCAGGTCGTCCCTGAACACTGAAGCTTTCTTT.

The gene calls are TRBV7-2 and TRBJ2-3; 11 bases are a match to TRBD2. The CDR3 is made up of 17 amino acids. Germline CDR1 is SGHTA and CDR2 is FQGNSA. V dropped 5 bases and J dropped 1; count of bases not matched to a gene: 8. The CDR3 reads CASSPRTSGFGTDTQYF. In nucleotides, the CDR3 is TGTGCCAGCAGCCCCAGGACTAGCGGGTTTGGCACAGATACGCAGTATTTT.

V is TRBV12-3 or TRBV12-4 and J is TRBJ1-5; D perhaps matches TRBD1 (5 bases). V dropped 8 bases and J dropped 1 base, with 9 bases sitting between them. CDR3 length: 13 amino acids. In DNA, the CDR3 is TGTGCCAGCGTACAGGACAGCAATCAGCCCCAGCATTTT. Residues: CASVQDSNQPQHF.

V and J are TRBV6-5 and TRBJ2-3; D remains unclear. Germline CDR1 is MNHEY and CDR2 is SVGAGI. Trimming removed 7 bases at V and 4 bases at J, with 15 bases between. The CDR3 covers 14 residues. The DNA for the CDR3 is TGTGCCAGCAATCTAACCCCAACGTCAGATACGCAGTATTTT. It codes for CASNLTPTSDTQYF.

This clone was observed a single time. The chain combines TRBV10-3 with TRBJ2-1, with D perhaps TRBD2 (6 bases). Germline V CDR1 and CDR2: ENHRY, SYGVKD. The ends were cut back, 3 bases at V and 1 base at J, with 10 bases in the middle. The CDR3 totals 15 residues. The CDR3 bases are TGTGCCATCAGTGAACGGGAGCAGTCCTACAATGAGCAGTTCTTC. It encodes CAISEREQSYNEQFF.

This clone was counted only a few times. V is TRBV4-2 and J is TRBJ2-2; 8 bases line up with TRBD2. The V gene's germline CDR1 is LGHNA and CDR2 YNFKEQ. V shed 2 bases and J 7 bases; nucleotides not matched to a gene: 9. This CDR3 has 16 amino acids. The CDR3 region has the DNA TGTGCCAGCAGCCAACCTGATCGGGGGGGCGTCGGGGAGCTGTTTTTT. Its translation is CASSQPDRGGVGELFF.

This chain links TRBV6-5 with TRBJ2-7; TRBD1 matches 7 bases. Germline CDR1 is MNHEY and CDR2 is SVGAGI. This CDR3 is 14 amino acids long. J was trimmed by 5 bases and V by 5 bases; bases with no gene match: 9. CDR3 nucleotide sequence: TGTGCCAGCAGTCCTCGACAGGGTTTGGACGAGCAGTACTTC. Translation gives CASSPRQGLDEQYF.

The V call is TRBV6-5, the J call TRBJ2-5; D possibly corresponds to TRBD2 (7 bases). The V end lost 4 bases, the J end lost 6 bases, and 15 bases lay between the germline ends. The CDR3 is 14 residues long. Germline V gene sequence: CDR1 MNHEY, CDR2 SVGAGI. The CDR3, as DNA: TGTGCCAGCAGTTGGGGGGGCCCACAGAAGACCCAGTACTTC. It is translated as CASSWGGPQKTQYF.

CDR3 sequence reads: CASSWATSGTQYF. The CDR3 DNA follows: TGTGCCAGCAGTTGGGCCACTAGCGGTACGCAGTATTTT. The rearrangement uses TRBV27 and TRBJ2-3, with 8 positions matching TRBD2. V shed 4 bases, J shed 8 bases, and the junction held 5 bases outside the gene matches. The CDR3 has 13 amino acids. The germline gives CDR1 MNHEY, CDR2 SMNVEV (reference sequence).

This clone has a single count. This chain links TRBV18 with TRBJ2-7; maybe TRBD1 (5 bases). Trimming stripped 2 bases from V and 1 base from J, with 9 bases between. This CDR3 has 14 amino acids. From germline, CDR1 is KGHSH and CDR2 LQKENI. CDR3 DNA sequence: TGTGCCAGCTCACCATTAGACAGTTCCTACGAGCAGTACTTC. It translates to CASSPLDSSYEQYF.

This clone showed up just a few times. The V call is TRBV28, the J call TRBJ1-5; perhaps TRBD1 as D (5 bases). The CDR3 runs 14 residues. The V end was cut by 10 bases, the J end by 6 bases, with 19 bases between. Germline-derived CDR1 and CDR2 are MDHEN and SYDVKM. Here the CDR3 DNA reads TGTGCCATCAGAAGGGGTTTTCCCGGTCAGCCCCAGCATTTT. It codes for CAIRRGFPGQPQHF. Full variable domain (rest looked up from reference TRBV28 and TRBJ1-5): DVKVTQSSRYLVKRTGEKVFLECVQDMDHENMFWYRQDPGLGLRLIYFSYDVKMKEKGDIPEGYSVSREKKERFSLILESASTNQTSMYLCAIRRGFPGQPQHFGDGTRLSIL.

Here the CDR3 reads CASSQLRGYLTDTQYF. The CDR3 bases are TGCGCCAGCAGCCAACTCAGGGGCTACCTCACAGATACGCAGTATTTT. This chain connects TRBV4-1 to TRBJ2-3; a possible D gene is TRBD1 (6 bases). Per germline, CDR1 MGHRA and CDR2 YSYEKL. V was shortened by 2 bases and J by 2 bases, with 14 bases between the two germline ends. The CDR3 totals 16 residues.

V usage is TRBV7-2 and J usage is TRBJ2-1; 10 positions agree with TRBD2. Germline CDR1 SGHTA, CDR2 FQGNSA. V was pared by 5 bases and J by 4 bases, with 11 bases of the junction left unmatched. The CDR3 is 17 residues long. As DNA, the CDR3 is TGTGCCAGCAGCGAACGACTAGCGGGCATCCCTTACAATGAGCAGTTCTTC. As protein: CASSERLAGIPYNEQFF. The full variable domain, in which reference TRBV7-2 and TRBJ2-1 provide the parts outside the CDR3, is GAGVSQSPSNKVTEKGKDVELRCDPISGHTALYWYRQSLGQGLEFLIYFQGNSAPDKSGLPSDRFSAERTGGSVSTLTIQRTQQEDSAVYLCASSERLAGIPYNEQFFGPGTRLTVL.

The rearrangement joins TRBV7-2 to TRBJ1-2; weak D call: TRBD1 (5 bases). The CDR3 runs 12 residues. The germline V and J ends were trimmed by 8 bases and 3 bases, with 10 bases remaining between them. CDR1 and CDR2 from the germline V gene are SGHTA and FQGNSA. The CDR3 coding sequence is TGTGCCAGCGGAACAGGACACTATGGCTACACCTTC. Translation: CASGTGHYGYTF. Based on the CDR3 plus reference TRBV7-2 and TRBJ1-2, the full variable domain is GAGVSQSPSNKVTEKGKDVELRCDPISGHTALYWYRQSLGQGLEFLIYFQGNSAPDKSGLPSDRFSAERTGGSVSTLTIQRTQQEDSAVYLCASGTGHYGYTFGSGTRLTVV.

The chain has TRBV19 and TRBJ2-7; TRBD1 matches at 12 bases. CDR3 length equals 15 residues. CDR1 LNHDA and CDR2 SQIVND come from the germline V gene (reference sequence). With V trimmed by 3 bases and J by 3 bases, 3 bases remained unmatched. This chain's CDR3 is CASSIGTGGGYEQYF. CDR3 bases: TGTGCCAGTAGTATTGGGACAGGGGGCGGCTACGAGCAGTACTTC.